This T cell receptor beta chain was sequenced in a study of T-cell memory formation after mild COVID-19. Looked up from germline, CDR1 is SQVTM and CDR2 is ANQGSEA. With 4 bases clipped from V and 12 bases from J, the junction kept 14 bases outside the gene matches. The CDR3 runs 14 residues. TCRdb used MiXCR to reprocess the 5' RACE reads, holding one entry per CDR3 protein. The sample consists of about 210,000 distinct CDR3 sequences, 25% to 35% of them appearing once. The source material was PBMCs or a T cell subset sorted from them (not recorded which). This clonotype was obtained from an adult woman who had mild COVID-19 (a few samples of this study predate the infection). Cell type and time point are not known. The chain joins TRBV29-1 to TRBJ2-3, with 9 bases lining up with TRBD2. The CDR3 DNA is TGCAGCGTTGGTGTCGGGGCTAGCGGGACGTACCAGTATTTT. It yields the protein CSVGVGASGTYQYF.